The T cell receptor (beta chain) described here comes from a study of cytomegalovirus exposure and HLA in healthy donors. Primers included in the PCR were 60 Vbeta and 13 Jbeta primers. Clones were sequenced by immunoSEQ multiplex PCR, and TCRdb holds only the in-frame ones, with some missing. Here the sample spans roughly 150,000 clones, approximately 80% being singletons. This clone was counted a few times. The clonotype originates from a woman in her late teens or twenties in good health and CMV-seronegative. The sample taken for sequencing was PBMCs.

The CDR3 DNA follows: TGTGCCAGCAGTAGGCAGGGCCCCTACGAGCAGTACTTC. This encodes CASSRQGPYEQYF. The rearrangement joins TRBV6-5 to TRBJ2-7, with D tentatively TRBD1 (5 bases). The germline V and J ends were trimmed by 5 bases and 2 bases, with 10 bases remaining between them. Per germline, CDR1 MNHEY and CDR2 SVGAGI. This CDR3 contains 13 residues.